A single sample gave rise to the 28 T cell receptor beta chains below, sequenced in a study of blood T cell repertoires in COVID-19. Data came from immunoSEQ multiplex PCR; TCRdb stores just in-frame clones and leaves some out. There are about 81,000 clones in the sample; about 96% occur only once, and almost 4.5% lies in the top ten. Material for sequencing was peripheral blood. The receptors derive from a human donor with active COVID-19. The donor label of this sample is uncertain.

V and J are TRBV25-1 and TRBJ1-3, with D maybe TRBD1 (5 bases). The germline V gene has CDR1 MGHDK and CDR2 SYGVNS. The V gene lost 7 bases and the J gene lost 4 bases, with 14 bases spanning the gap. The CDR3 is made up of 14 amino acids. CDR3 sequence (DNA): TGTGCCAGCATGGGTAGGGGTGCCGGAAACACCATATATTTT. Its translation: CASMGRGAGNTIYF.

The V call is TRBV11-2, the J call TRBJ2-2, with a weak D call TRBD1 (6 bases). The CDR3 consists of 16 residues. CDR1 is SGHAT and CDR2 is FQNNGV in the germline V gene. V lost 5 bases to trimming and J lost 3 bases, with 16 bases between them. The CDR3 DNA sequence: TGTGCCAGCAGCCAGAAGGGGGTGACCTACACCGGGGAGCTGTTTTTT. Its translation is CASSQKGVTYTGELFF.

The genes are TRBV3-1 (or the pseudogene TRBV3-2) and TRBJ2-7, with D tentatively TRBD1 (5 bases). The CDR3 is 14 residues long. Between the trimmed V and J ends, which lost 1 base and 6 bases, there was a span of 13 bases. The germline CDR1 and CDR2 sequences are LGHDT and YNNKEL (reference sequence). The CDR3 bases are TGTGCCAGCAGCCAAGGGACATTCGTACTCGAGCAGTACTTC. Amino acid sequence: CASSQGTFVLEQYF.

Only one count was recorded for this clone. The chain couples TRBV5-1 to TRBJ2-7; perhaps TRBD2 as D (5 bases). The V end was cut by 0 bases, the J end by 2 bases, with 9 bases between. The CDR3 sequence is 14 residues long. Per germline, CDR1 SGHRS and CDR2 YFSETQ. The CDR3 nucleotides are TGCGCCAGCAGCTTGGTTCGGGGTACCTACGAGCAGTACTTC. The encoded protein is CASSLVRGTYEQYF.

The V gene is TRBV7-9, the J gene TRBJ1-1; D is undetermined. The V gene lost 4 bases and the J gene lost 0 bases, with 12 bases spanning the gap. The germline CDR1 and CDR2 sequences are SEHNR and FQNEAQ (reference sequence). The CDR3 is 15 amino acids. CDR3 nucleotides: TGTGCCAGCAGCTCCCCGCGCCCCTTGAACACTGAAGCTTTCTTT. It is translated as CASSSPRPLNTEAFF.

CDR3 sequence reads: CASSLGGVNQPQHF. In DNA, the CDR3 is TGTGCCAGCTCTCTCGGGGGGGTCAATCAGCCCCAGCATTTT. The chain uses TRBV18 and TRBJ1-5; D is perhaps TRBD1 (5 bases). The germline CDR1 and CDR2 sequences are KGHSH and LQKENI. The V gene lost 6 bases and the J gene lost 3 bases, with 12 bases spanning the gap. The CDR3 is 14 amino acids.

CDR3 DNA: TGTGCCAGCAGTCCGACAGGGGCCGGAAACACCATATATTTT. Amino acid sequence: CASSPTGAGNTIYF. The chain joins TRBV25-1 to TRBJ1-3; TRBD1 agrees at 8 bases. Trimming cost V 5 bases and J 4 bases; bases outside gene matches: 4. This CDR3 is built from 14 residues. The V gene's germline CDR1 is MGHDK and CDR2 SYGVNS.

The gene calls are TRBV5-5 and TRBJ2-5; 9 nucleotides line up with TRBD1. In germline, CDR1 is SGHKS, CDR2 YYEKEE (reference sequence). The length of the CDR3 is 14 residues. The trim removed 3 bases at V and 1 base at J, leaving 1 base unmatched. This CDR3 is CASSWGQGQETQYF. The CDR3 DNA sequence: TGTGCCAGCAGCTGGGGACAGGGCCAAGAGACCCAGTACTTC.

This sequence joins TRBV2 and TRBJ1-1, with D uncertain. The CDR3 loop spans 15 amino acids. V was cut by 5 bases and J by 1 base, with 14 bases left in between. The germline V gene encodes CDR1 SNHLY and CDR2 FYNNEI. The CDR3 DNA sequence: TGTGCCAGCAGTCCTGCGAGAACTTCGAACACTGAAGCTTTCTTT. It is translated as CASSPARTSNTEAFF.

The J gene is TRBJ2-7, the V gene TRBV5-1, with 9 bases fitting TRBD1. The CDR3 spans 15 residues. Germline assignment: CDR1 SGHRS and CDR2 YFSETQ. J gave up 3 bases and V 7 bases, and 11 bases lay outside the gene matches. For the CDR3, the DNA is TGCGCCAGCCAACGGGTGGGACAGGGAGACTACGAGCAGTACTTC. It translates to CASQRVGQGDYEQYF.

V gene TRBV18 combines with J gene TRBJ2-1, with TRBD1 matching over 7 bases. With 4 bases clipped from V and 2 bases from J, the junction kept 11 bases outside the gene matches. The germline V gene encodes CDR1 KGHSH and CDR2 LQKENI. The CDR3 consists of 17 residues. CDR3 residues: CASSHRGTGDTYNEQFF. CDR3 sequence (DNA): TGTGCCAGCTCACACCGGGGAACAGGGGACACCTACAATGAGCAGTTCTTC.

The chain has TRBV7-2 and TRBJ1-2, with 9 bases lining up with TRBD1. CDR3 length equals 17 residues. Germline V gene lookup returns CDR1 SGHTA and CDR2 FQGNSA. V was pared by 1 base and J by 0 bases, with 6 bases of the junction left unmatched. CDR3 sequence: CASSLGRGTGPNYGYTF. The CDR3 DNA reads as TGTGCCAGCAGCTTAGGAAGAGGGACAGGGCCTAACTATGGCTACACCTTC.

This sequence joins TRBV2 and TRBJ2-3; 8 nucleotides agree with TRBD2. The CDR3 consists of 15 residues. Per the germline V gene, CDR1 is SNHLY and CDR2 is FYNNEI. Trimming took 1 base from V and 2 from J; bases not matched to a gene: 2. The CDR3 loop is CASSEVAGNTDTQYF. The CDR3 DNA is TGTGCCAGCAGTGAAGTAGCGGGGAACACAGATACGCAGTATTTT. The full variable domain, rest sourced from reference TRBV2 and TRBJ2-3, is EPEVTQTPSHQVTQMGQEVILRCVPISNHLYFYWYRQILGQKVEFLVSFYNNEISEKSEIFDDQFSVERPDGSNFTLKIRSTKLEDSAMYFCASSEVAGNTDTQYFGPGTRLTVL.

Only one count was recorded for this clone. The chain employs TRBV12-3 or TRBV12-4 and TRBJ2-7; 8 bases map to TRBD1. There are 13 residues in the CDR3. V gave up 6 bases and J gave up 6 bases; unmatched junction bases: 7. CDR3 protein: CASRQGASGEQYF. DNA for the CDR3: TGTGCCAGCAGGCAGGGGGCGAGCGGCGAGCAGTACTTC.

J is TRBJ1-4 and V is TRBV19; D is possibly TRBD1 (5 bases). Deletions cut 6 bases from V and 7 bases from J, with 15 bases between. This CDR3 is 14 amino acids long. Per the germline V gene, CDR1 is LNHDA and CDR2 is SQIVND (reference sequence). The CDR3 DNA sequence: TGTGCCAGTAGCCTCGTCCTGACAGTTGAAAAACTGTTTTTT. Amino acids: CASSLVLTVEKLFF.

The CDR3 loop is CATSRDLAESYNEQFF. CDR3 sequence (DNA): TGTGCCACCAGCAGAGACCTAGCGGAATCCTACAATGAGCAGTTCTTC. This sequence joins TRBV15 and TRBJ2-1; 7 bases align to TRBD2. Losses at the gene ends were 0 bases for V and 1 base for J; bases not matched to a gene: 3. CDR3 length: 16 amino acids. CDR1 and CDR2 from the germline V gene are LNHNV and YYDKDF (reference sequence).

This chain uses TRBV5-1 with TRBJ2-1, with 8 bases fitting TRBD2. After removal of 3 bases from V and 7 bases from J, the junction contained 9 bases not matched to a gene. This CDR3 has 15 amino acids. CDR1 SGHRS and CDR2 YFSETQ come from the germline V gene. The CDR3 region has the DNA TGCGCCAGCAGCTCCAACGCGGGGGGAGAAAATGAGCAGTTCTTC. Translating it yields CASSSNAGGENEQFF.

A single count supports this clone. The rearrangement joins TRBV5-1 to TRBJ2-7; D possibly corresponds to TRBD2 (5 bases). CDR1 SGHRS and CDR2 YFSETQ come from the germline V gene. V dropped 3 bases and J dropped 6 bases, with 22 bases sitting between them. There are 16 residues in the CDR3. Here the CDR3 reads CASSSGLSRPAGEQYF. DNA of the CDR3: TGCGCCAGCAGCTCCGGACTGTCTAGGCCCGCGGGCGAGCAGTACTTC.

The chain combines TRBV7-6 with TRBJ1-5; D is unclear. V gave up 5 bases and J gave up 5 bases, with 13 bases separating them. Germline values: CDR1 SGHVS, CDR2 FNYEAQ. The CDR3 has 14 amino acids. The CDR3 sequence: CASSPAELDQPQHF. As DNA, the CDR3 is TGTGCCAGCAGCCCCGCGGAGTTGGATCAGCCCCAGCATTTT.

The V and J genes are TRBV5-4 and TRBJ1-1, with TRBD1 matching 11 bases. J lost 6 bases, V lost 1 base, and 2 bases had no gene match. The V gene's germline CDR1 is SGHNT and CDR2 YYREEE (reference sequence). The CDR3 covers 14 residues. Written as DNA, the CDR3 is TGTGCCAGCAGCTTGTGGACAGGGGGCCCTGAAGCTTTCTTT. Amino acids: CASSLWTGGPEAFF. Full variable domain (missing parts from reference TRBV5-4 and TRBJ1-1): ETGVTQSPTHLIKTRGQQVTLRCSSQSGHNTVSWYQQALGQGPQFIFQYYREEENGRGNFPPRFSGLQFPNYSSELNVNALELDDSALYLCASSLWTGGPEAFFGQGTRLTVV.

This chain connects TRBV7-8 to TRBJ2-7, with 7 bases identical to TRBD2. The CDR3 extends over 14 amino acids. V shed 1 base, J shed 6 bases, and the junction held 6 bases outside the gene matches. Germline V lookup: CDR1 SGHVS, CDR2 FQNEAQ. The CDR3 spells CASSLERDWGEQYF. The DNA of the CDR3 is TGTGCCAGCAGCTTAGAGCGGGACTGGGGCGAGCAGTACTTC.

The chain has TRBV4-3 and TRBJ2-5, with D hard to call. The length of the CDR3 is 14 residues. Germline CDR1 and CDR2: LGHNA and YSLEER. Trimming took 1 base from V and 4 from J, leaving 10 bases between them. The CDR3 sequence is CASSQGISSETQYF. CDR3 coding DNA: TGCGCCAGCAGCCAAGGGATTAGCTCAGAGACCCAGTACTTC.

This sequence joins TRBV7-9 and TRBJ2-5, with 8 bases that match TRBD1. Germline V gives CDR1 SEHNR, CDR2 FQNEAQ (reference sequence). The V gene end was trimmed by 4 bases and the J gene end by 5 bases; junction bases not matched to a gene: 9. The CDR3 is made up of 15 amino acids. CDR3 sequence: CASSYSGGGGETQYF. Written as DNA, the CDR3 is TGTGCCAGCAGCTATTCAGGGGGCGGAGGGGAGACCCAGTACTTC.

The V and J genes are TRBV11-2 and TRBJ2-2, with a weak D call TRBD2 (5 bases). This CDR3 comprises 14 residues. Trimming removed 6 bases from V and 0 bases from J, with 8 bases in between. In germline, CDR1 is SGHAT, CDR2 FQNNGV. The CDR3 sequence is CASSNSANTGELFF. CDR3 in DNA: TGTGCCAGCAGTAATAGCGCGAACACCGGGGAGCTGTTTTTT.

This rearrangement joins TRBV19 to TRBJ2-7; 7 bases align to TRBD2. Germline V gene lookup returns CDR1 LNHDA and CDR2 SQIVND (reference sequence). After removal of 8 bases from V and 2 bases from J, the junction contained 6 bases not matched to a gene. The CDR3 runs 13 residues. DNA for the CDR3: TGTGCCAGTGGGCGGGGGACCACCTACGAGCAGTACTTC. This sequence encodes CASGRGTTYEQYF.

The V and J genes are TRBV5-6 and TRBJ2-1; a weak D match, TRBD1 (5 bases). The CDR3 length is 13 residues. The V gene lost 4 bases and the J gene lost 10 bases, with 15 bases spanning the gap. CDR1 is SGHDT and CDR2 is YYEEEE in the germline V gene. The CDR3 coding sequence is TGTGCCAGCAGCCTAGGGGTCACAAGAGAGCAGTTCTTC. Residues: CASSLGVTREQFF.

The CDR3 sequence: CASRTTGFGTGELFF. The CDR3 DNA follows: TGTGCCAGCAGGACAACAGGGTTCGGCACCGGGGAGCTGTTTTTT. The rearrangement joins TRBV11-2 to TRBJ2-2, with a weak D call TRBD1 (6 bases). CDR1 is SGHAT, CDR2 FQNNGV, per germline. V dropped 6 bases and J dropped 4 bases, with 15 bases sitting between them. The CDR3 consists of 15 residues.

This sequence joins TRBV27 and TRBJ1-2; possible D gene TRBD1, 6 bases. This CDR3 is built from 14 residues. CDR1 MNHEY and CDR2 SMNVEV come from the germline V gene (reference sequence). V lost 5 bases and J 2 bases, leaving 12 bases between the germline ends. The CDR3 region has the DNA TGTGCCAGCAGTCCCAACAGGGAGAACTATGGCTACACCTTC. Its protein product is CASSPNRENYGYTF.